One and the same sample provided the 15 T cell receptor beta chains below, sequenced in a study of blood T cells in healthy people across ages. PCR was performed a second time for roughly 7 to 12 cycles using a sample-barcoded 5' primer and a J-beta primer mix. TCRdb re-derived calls from the 5' RACE reads in MiXCR, one entry per CDR3 protein. The sample shows about 1 million distinct CDR3 sequences, 35% to 55% of them seen only once. Sequencing was performed on blood. Receptor source: a woman in her fifties or sixties in good health.

The CDR3 nucleotides read TGCAGTGCTAGAAATAACGCGAACAATGAGCAGTTCTTC. This gives the protein CSARNNANNEQFF. The rearrangement links TRBV20-1 to TRBJ2-1, with unresolved D. The germline gives CDR1 DFQATT, CDR2 SNEGSKA (reference sequence). V was pared by 2 bases and J by 5 bases, with 10 bases between. There are 13 residues in the CDR3.

This clonotype was observed a few times. The rearrangement uses TRBV20-1 and TRBJ2-1, with D perhaps matching TRBD1 (6 bases). Trimming left V 4 bases short and J 7 bases short, with 14 bases between. CDR3 length equals 13 residues. Germline CDR1 reads DFQATT; CDR2 reads SNEGSKA (reference sequence). The CDR3 sequence: CSATRGRGNEQFF. Here the CDR3 DNA reads TGCAGTGCTACCAGGGGAAGGGGGAATGAGCAGTTCTTC.

This clonotype turned up a few times. The chain links TRBV28 to TRBJ2-5; no clear D. From germline, CDR1 is MDHEN and CDR2 SYDVKM. The CDR3 covers 13 residues. V was cut by 2 bases and J by 5 bases, with 9 bases left in between. The chain's CDR3 is CASSLGWMETQYF. CDR3 coding DNA: TGTGCCAGCAGTTTAGGCTGGATGGAGACCCAGTACTTC.

The rearrangement links TRBV7-9 to TRBJ2-1, with D perhaps TRBD1 (6 bases). Looked up from germline, CDR1 is SEHNR and CDR2 is FQNEAQ (reference sequence). The V end was cut by 7 bases, the J end by 5 bases, with 12 bases between. This CDR3 contains 13 residues. CDR3 protein: CASNRQEHNEQFF. The CDR3 bases are TGTGCCAGCAATAGACAGGAACACAATGAGCAGTTCTTC.

The rearrangement joins TRBV7-9 to TRBJ1-4, with D possibly being TRBD1 (5 bases). V dropped 5 bases and J dropped 3 bases, with 13 bases sitting between them. CDR1 is SEHNR, CDR2 FQNEAQ, per germline (reference sequence). This CDR3 has 15 amino acids. This CDR3 is CASSPPTEANEKLFF. Written as DNA, the CDR3 is TGTGCCAGCAGCCCCCCGACAGAGGCTAATGAAAAACTGTTTTTT.

The chain carries TRBV6-6 and TRBJ2-1, with D perhaps TRBD1 or TRBD2 (5 bases each). Per the germline V gene, CDR1 is MNHNY and CDR2 is SVGAGI (reference sequence). V gave up 9 bases and J gave up 5 bases, with 14 bases separating them. The CDR3 runs to 13 residues. In DNA form, the CDR3 reads TGTGCCAGTAGCCCGGGACGCCACAATGAGCAGTTCTTC. The encoded protein is CASSPGRHNEQFF.

This chain links TRBV6-5 with TRBJ1-1; D is ambiguous. Trimming removed 10 bases at V and 1 base at J, with 10 bases between. Germline assignment: CDR1 MNHEY and CDR2 SVGAGI. CDR3 length equals 12 residues. The chain's CDR3 is CAILTENTEAFF. CDR3 DNA sequence: TGTGCCATCCTAACAGAGAACACTGAAGCTTTCTTT.

This clonotype was seen a few times. The chain has TRBV29-1 and TRBJ1-2; D unresolved. This CDR3 contains 12 residues. Between the trimmed V and J ends, which lost 3 bases and 3 bases, there was a span of 8 bases. Germline assignment: CDR1 SQVTM and CDR2 ANQGSEA. The CDR3: CSVDLGDYGYTF. Written as DNA, the CDR3 is TGCAGCGTTGATTTAGGAGACTATGGCTACACCTTC. The whole variable domain, remainder taken from reference TRBV29-1 and TRBJ1-2, is SAVISQKPSRDICQRGTSLTIQCQVDSQVTMMFWYRQQPGQSLTLIATANQGSEATYESGFVIDKFPISRPNLTFSTLTVSNMSPEDSSIYLCSVDLGDYGYTFGSGTRLTVV.

This clonotype was seen only a few times. The chain recombines TRBV28 with TRBJ2-7; 10 positions agree with TRBD2. Germline V gene sequence: CDR1 MDHEN, CDR2 SYDVKM. Germline trimming cut 2 bases from V and 7 bases from J; bases unmatched to any gene: 8. CDR3 length: 15 amino acids. This CDR3 is CASSLSPSGSGEQYF. CDR3 nucleotides: TGTGCCAGCAGTTTAAGCCCTAGCGGGAGCGGGGAGCAGTACTTC.

This clonotype was counted between two and nine times. CDR3 region: CATSRDRQVDAYGYTF. CDR3 sequence (DNA): TGTGCCACCAGCAGAGATCGACAGGTAGACGCCTATGGCTACACCTTC. The chain employs TRBV15 and TRBJ1-2; a weak D match, TRBD1 (6 bases). The CDR3 length is 16 residues. Germline lookup yields CDR1 LNHNV and CDR2 YYDKDF (reference sequence). Trimming left V 0 bases short and J 4 bases short, with 15 bases between.

The chain uses TRBV7-9 and TRBJ2-7; 9 bases fit TRBD1. CDR1 and CDR2 (germline): SEHNR, FQNEAQ (reference sequence). V dropped 8 bases and J dropped 1; count of bases not matched to a gene: 9. The CDR3 runs 15 residues. The CDR3 reads CASEGPGQGSYEQYF. CDR3 nucleotides: TGTGCCAGCGAGGGCCCGGGACAGGGATCCTACGAGCAGTACTTC.

The CDR3 coding sequence is TGTGCCACCAGTGATTTGTTAGGGGGAGACCAAGAGACCCAGTACTTC. Protein sequence: CATSDLLGGDQETQYF. The chain combines TRBV24-1 with TRBJ2-5; D might be TRBD1 (6 bases). Trimming pared 0 bases from V and 0 bases from J, leaving 10 bases between. The CDR3 contains 16 residues. The germline V gene has CDR1 KGHDR and CDR2 SFDVKD.

This clonotype was counted a few times. The V gene is TRBV6-1, the J gene TRBJ1-6; no reliable D call. The germline V and J ends were trimmed by 1 base and 12 bases, with 10 bases remaining between them. Looked up from germline, CDR1 is MNHNS and CDR2 is SASEGT. This CDR3 has 13 amino acids. The DNA of the CDR3 is TGTGCCAGCAGTGAAGTTCGGGAGTTACCCCTCCACTTT. Amino acids: CASSEVRELPLHF.

The CDR3 sequence is CASSLGLAGAVDTQYF. The CDR3 DNA sequence: TGTGCCAGCAGTTTAGGTCTAGCGGGAGCTGTCGATACGCAGTATTTT. The V and J genes are TRBV27 and TRBJ2-3; 10 nucleotides align to TRBD2. Trimming took 2 bases from V and 6 from J; bases not matched to a gene: 8. This CDR3 region has 16 residues. Per germline, CDR1 MNHEY and CDR2 SMNVEV (reference sequence).

This clonotype was observed a few times. V gene TRBV11-2 combines with J gene TRBJ2-5; 11 bases match TRBD1. Germline V lookup: CDR1 SGHAT, CDR2 FQNNGV. J was trimmed by 1 base and V by 8 bases; bases with no gene match: 6. The CDR3 contains 15 residues. The CDR3 DNA is TGTGCCAGCGGACGGACAGGGGGCTTCCAAGAGACCCAGTACTTC. Amino acids: CASGRTGGFQETQYF.